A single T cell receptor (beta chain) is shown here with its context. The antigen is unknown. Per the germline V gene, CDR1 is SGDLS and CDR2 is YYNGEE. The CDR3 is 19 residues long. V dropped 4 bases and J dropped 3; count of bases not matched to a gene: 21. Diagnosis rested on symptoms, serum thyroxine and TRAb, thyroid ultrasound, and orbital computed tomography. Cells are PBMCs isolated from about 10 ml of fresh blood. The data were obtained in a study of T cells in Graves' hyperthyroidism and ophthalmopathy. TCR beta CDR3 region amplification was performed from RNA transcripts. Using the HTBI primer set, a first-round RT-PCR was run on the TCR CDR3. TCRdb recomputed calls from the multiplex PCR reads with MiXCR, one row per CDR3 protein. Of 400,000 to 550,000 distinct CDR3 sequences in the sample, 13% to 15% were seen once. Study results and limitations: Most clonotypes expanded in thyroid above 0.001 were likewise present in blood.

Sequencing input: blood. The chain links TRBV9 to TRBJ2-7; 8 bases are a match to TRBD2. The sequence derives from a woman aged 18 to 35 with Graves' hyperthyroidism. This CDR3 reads CASSKSGRRYQGPYYEQYF. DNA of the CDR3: TGTGCCAGCAGCAAGAGCGGGAGAAGGTATCAAGGCCCCTACTACGAGCAGTACTTC. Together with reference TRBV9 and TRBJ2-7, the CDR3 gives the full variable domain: DSGVTQTPKHLITATGQRVTLRCSPRSGDLSVYWYQQSLDQGLQFLIQYYNGEERAKGNILERFSAQQFPDLHSELNLSSLELGDSALYFCASSKSGRRYQGPYYEQYFGPGTRLTVT.